Given below is one T cell receptor beta chain in context. The source of the sample is a study of OX40 agonist ivuxolimab in advanced cancers. For the study at large: Partial response was recorded in three patients: one hepatocellular carcinoma and two cutaneous melanoma cases.

The table came from immunoSEQ multiplex PCR; TCRdb's copy has only in-frame clones and leaves some out. The repertoire includes about 50,000 clones, around 84% of them detected once, and roughly 0.6% sits in the top ten. Sampled blood was obtained at baseline, cycle 4 day 1, and cycle 7 day 1. The sequencing here drew on CD4+ or CD8+ T cells sorted from blood, taken in a trial of the OX40 agonist ivuxolimab. The sequence was collected from an adult with an advanced solid tumor such as melanoma, head and neck, liver or kidney cancer.

DNA of the CDR3: TGTGCCAGCAGCGGTGGGGGTGGCAAAAACATTCAGTACTTC. Its protein product is CASSGGGGKNIQYF. The V gene is TRBV9, the J gene TRBJ2-4; D possibly matches TRBD1 or TRBD2 (5 bases each). CDR3 length equals 14 residues. Trimming took off 3 bases at V and 3 bases at J, with 10 bases between the two ends. Germline CDR1 reads SGDLS; CDR2 reads YYNGEE.